The next 8 T cell receptor gamma chains were all read from a single sample in a study of gamma-delta chains in newborns, infants, children. TCRdb reanalysed the reads via CATT. The sample yields some 360 gamma-chain clones, around 3.4% seen once. The sequencing input was blood. The receptors were sampled from a child who was a newborn, infant or young child, either healthy, febrile or measles-vaccinated (not recorded which).

With respect to this clone: A read error is the likely source, as a far larger clone sits one nucleotide away. The chain employs TRGV2 and TRGJ1 or TRGJ2. The CDR3 extends over 11 amino acids. Germline V CDR1 and CDR2: EGSNGY, YDSYNSKV. The CDR3 sequence: CAAWDGYKKLF. The CDR3 nucleotides read TGTGCCGCCTGGGACGGTTATAAGAAACTCTTT.

This clone came up a few times. A far larger clone is one base from this, pointing to a likely read error. This chain links TRGV9 with TRGJ1 or TRGJ2. The germline gives CDR1 GITISATS, CDR2 ISYDGTV (reference sequence). The CDR3 spans 12 residues. The CDR3 reads CALWGHNYKKLF. CDR3 nucleotides: TGTGCCTTGTGGGGACACAATTATAAGAAGCTCTTT.

Concerning this clone: It is likely a read error: a sequence one base away is far more abundant. The chain is built from TRGV9 and TRGJP. The V gene's germline CDR1 is GITISATS and CDR2 ISYDGTV (reference sequence). The CDR3 spans 15 residues. This chain's CDR3 is CAWWEQELGKKIKVF. DNA for the CDR3: TGTGCCTGGTGGGAGCAAGAGTTGGGCAAAAAAATCAAGGTATTT.

This clone has more than one count but fewer than ten. This DNA's translation differs at residue 8 from TCRdb's protein, which comes from a much larger clone; a read error is likely, and the protein shown is translated from the DNA. The J gene is TRGJP, the V gene TRGV9. The germline V gene encodes CDR1 GITISATS and CDR2 ISYDGTV (reference sequence). Trimming removed 0 bases from V and 9 bases from J; junction bases left unmatched: 5. CDR3 size: 16 residues. The CDR3 nucleotides are TGTGCCTTGTGGGAGGTGGAGGGGTTGGGCAAAAAAATCAAGGTATTT. Amino acids: CALWEVEGLGKKIKVF.

A note on this clone: A read error likely explains why the TCRdb protein, taken from a much larger clone, differs from this DNA's translation at residue 2; the protein shown is translated from the DNA. The CDR3 protein is CTLWEVSVGKKIKVF. In DNA form, the CDR3 reads TGTACCTTGTGGGAGGTTTCAGTGGGCAAAAAAATCAAGGTATTT. The chain uses TRGV9 and TRGJP. The CDR3 runs 15 residues. The germline gives CDR1 GITISATS, CDR2 ISYDGTV (reference sequence).

Comment on this clone: A far larger clone is one base from this, pointing to a likely read error. The chain links TRGV9 to TRGJP. J lost 9 bases, V lost 4 bases, and 3 bases had no gene match. The CDR3 is 14 amino acids. The germline V gene has CDR1 GITISATS and CDR2 ISYDGTV (reference sequence). Here the CDR3 reads CALWEGLGKKIKVF. CDR3 DNA: TGTGCCTTGTGGGAAGGGTTGGGCAAAAAAATCAAGGTATTT.

The assigned J gene is TRGJP, but the V gene is uncalled. The CDR3 is 15 amino acids. CDR3 nucleotides: TGTTCGGTGGGGGACTTGCAGATGGGCAAAAAAATCAAGGTATTT. Protein product: CSVGDLQMGKKIKVF.

A few counts support this clone. This is likely an artifact of a read error, given a far larger clone one base away. The chain is built from TRGV2 and TRGJ1 or TRGJ2. The CDR3 is 14 amino acids. V gave up 0 bases and J gave up 8 bases; unmatched junction bases: 10. CDR1 and CDR2 (germline): EGSNGY, YDSYNSKV. The CDR3 here is CATWDGPGGHKKLF. In DNA, the CDR3 is TGTGCCACCTGGGACGGGCCGGGGGGACATAAGAAACTCTTT.